What follows are 5 T cell receptor beta chains derived from one specimen sequenced in a study of control samples from healthy donors and cancer patients. Profiled with immunoSEQ multiplex PCR; TCRdb holds only in-frame clones, not every one. The sample includes approximately 230,000 clones, approximately 80% of them seen just once. The sequenced material came from PBMCs. The receptors here all came from a woman between 55 and 75 years old with lung cancer.

This clone came up once. The rearrangement joins TRBV28 to TRBJ1-1, with D unclear. The CDR3 runs to 12 residues. V dropped 9 bases and J dropped 4 bases, with 12 bases sitting between them. Germline V gives CDR1 MDHEN, CDR2 SYDVKM. As DNA, the CDR3 is TGTGCCAGTAATACAGTTGCCACTGAAGCTTTCTTT. It specifies CASNTVATEAFF.

A few counts support this clone. The junction shows a germline mismatch at one end, possibly a read error. The J gene is TRBJ2-2, the V gene TRBV11-3, with a tentative D call TRBD2 (7 bases). The CDR3 contains 17 residues. The V gene's germline CDR1 is SGHNT and CDR2 YENEEA. In nucleotides, the CDR3 is TGTGCCAGCAGCTCGAAGTGGGGGGGGGCGAAGACCGGGGAGCTGTTTTTT. Protein sequence: CASSSKWGGAKTGELFF.

The V and J genes are TRBV6-5 and TRBJ1-1, with TRBD1 identical over 7 bases. Trimming cost V 6 bases and J 0 bases; bases outside gene matches: 1. Germline lookup yields CDR1 MNHEY and CDR2 SVGAGI. The CDR3 runs to 13 residues. CDR3 region: CASRGQLNTEAFF. The CDR3 nucleotides read TGTGCCAGCAGGGGACAGCTGAACACTGAAGCTTTCTTT.

The chain recombines TRBV2 with TRBJ1-3; D call uncertain. CDR1 is SNHLY and CDR2 is FYNNEI in the germline V gene. The CDR3 is made up of 15 amino acids. Between the trimmed V and J ends, which lost 6 bases and 0 bases, there was a span of 12 bases. The CDR3 nucleotides read TGTGCCAGCAGGCCAGAAACCCTCTCTGGAAACACCATATATTTT. It encodes CASRPETLSGNTIYF.

Comment on this clone: Compared with germline, one end of the junction differs, possibly owing to a read error. The rearrangement uses TRBV5-1 and TRBJ2-2; the D call may be TRBD1 or TRBD2 (5 bases each). Per the germline V gene, CDR1 is SGHRS and CDR2 is YFSETQ. The CDR3 contains 13 residues. The CDR3 coding sequence is TGCGCCAGCAGCTCACAGGAACACCGGGGAGCTGTTTTT. Amino acids: CASSSQEHRGAVF.